This TCR beta chain was sequenced during a study of T-cell memory formation after mild COVID-19. The V end lost 4 bases, the J end lost 5 bases, and 10 bases lay between the germline ends. This CDR3 region has 13 residues. Germline CDR1 is LGHNT and CDR2 is FRNRAP. TCRdb analysed the 5' RACE reads with MiXCR anew, one entry per CDR3 protein. The sample consists of about 360,000 distinct CDR3 sequences, approximately 13% of them appearing once. This clonotype was seen a few times. The genes are TRBV12-5 and TRBJ2-3; no clear D gene. Sequenced sample: PBMCs or a T cell subset sorted from them (not recorded which). The clonotype originates from a man between 18 and 29 years old who had mild COVID-19 (a few samples of this study predate the infection). Cell type and time point are not known. CDR3 sequence: CASGSILGDTQYF. Here the CDR3 DNA reads TGTGCTAGTGGTTCGATCTTGGGAGATACGCAGTATTTT.